This T cell receptor beta chain was sequenced for a study of CD8+ T cells in alopecia areata (dated by TCRdb to 2017 to 2018). Turning to the overall study: The treated patients, all with moderate-to-severe alopecia areata, were enrolled in an open-label pilot trial of oral tofacitinib given at 5 to 10 mg twice daily. High-throughput TCRbeta sequencing was used to examine T cell clonal expansion in alopecia areata in both the C3H/HeJ mouse model and human patients. Tofacitinib was administered for 6 to 18 months, and 6 months of follow-up off drug were then conducted to assess delayed response and recurrence. In treated patients, disease severity was measured using the SALT score, which gives the percentage of scalp surface area affected. Tofacitinib-treated patients had biopsies at baseline and at 4 and 24 weeks of treatment, with a later scalp biopsy in several patients. RNA came from the PAXgene miRNA kit for fixed scalp, the miRNeasy kit for PBMCs, and the RNeasy kit for mouse skin. immunoSEQ multiplex PCR using 35 Vbeta forward primers and 13 Jbeta reverse primers was used to amplify TCRbeta CDR3 regions. Scalp tissue and sorted CD4+ and CD8+ peripheral blood T cells from patchy and totalis/universalis alopecia areata patients and from healthy controls were covered by human TCRbeta sequencing. Clonality in the scalp was compared among normal scalp (n=4), patchy alopecia areata scalp (n=8), and alopecia totalis/universalis scalp (n=8). General findings and caveats noted by the study authors: Because the treated cohort was small and had only one nonresponder, larger studies are needed to examine links between baseline CD8+ expansion and response. Compared with normal scalp, lesional scalp had higher clonality and more expanded CD8+ clones, particularly in alopecia totalis/universalis, a pattern that suggests antigenic drive. Resident alphabeta T cells in normal human skin are also sequenced, complicating scalp TCR repertoire analysis, unlike mouse skin dominated by gammadelta T cells. Tofacitinib significantly decreased scalp clonality and the number of expanded CD8+ clones among the top 100 scalp clones. Shared TCR sequences between patients were less evident than in mice, which may be partly attributable to HLA diversity in the patient population. Many expanded lesional clones were found to persist in scalp and blood during tofacitinib treatment, and relapse after treatment cessation may be partly explained by this persistence.

This clone was observed a single time. Its cognate antigen has yet to be identified. Qualities for individual bases were not recorded, and no much larger clone is one base off. According to the study, the label for this sample's time point signals: approximately 4 weeks on oral tofacitinib. The treatment or condition tag for this specimen amounts to: oral pan-JAK inhibitor, 5-10 mg twice daily. Lesional scalp punch biopsies and peripheral blood were collected from alopecia areata patients. After PBMCs were isolated by density centrifugation and stained for CD3, CD4 and CD8, a FACSAria was used to sort CD4+ and CD8+ T cells. Library preparation was by the immunoSEQ multiplex PCR assay. RNA was extracted from all samples and reverse transcribed into cDNA, which served as template for TCR sequencing. First-strand cDNA was synthesized using SuperScript III with a 2:1 mix of oligo-dT and random hexamers. Amplification bias was assessed with a synthetic immune receptor repertoire, and residual bias was removed computationally. In the paper's pipeline: Raw reads were preprocessed for error removal, and CDR3 was defined according to IMGT conventions as running from the conserved cysteine to phenylalanine. Clonality was computed by normalizing Shannon entropy by log2 of the number of productive unique TCRs and subtracting the result from 1. Whether each scalp clone was CD4 or CD8 was inferred by checking scalp TCRbeta sequences against the CD4 and CD8 repertoires from sorted blood. Not all clones reach the TCRdb copy of this immuneACCESS table, which keeps in-frame sequences only. Checked studies attribute under half of the gap to unresolved V genes and leave the rest unexplained. V and J calls and clone size are copied from that table; D and trimming were computed from the DNA. Present in this sample are 140,000 to 150,000 clones, roughly 50% of which were seen just once. The ten most abundant clones make up more than 15% of the sample.

The sequenced sample was CD8+ T cells sorted from blood, obtained at week 4, from a patient treated with tofacitinib. The receptor was isolated from a human donor with alopecia areata.

At the DNA level, the sequence is TGTGCCCGGGCTCCGGACCCCGGTGGGGAGACCCAGTACTTC. It translates as CARAPDPGGETQYF. The rearrangement joined TRBV30 to TRBJ2-5; the D gene assignment is ambiguous. The CDR3 starts with the cysteine, ends with the phenylalanine, and has 14 residues. Of the read, only the CDR3 DNA is kept; its 42 bases are in frame from base 1. The germline V gene (reference sequence) yields GTSNPN for CDR1 and SVGIG for CDR2. V and J are truncated by 8 bases and 5 bases respectively, leaving an intervening sequence of 21 bases.